Listed below are T cell receptor beta chains from one sample, sequenced in a study of T-cell memory formation after mild COVID-19. TCRdb ran MiXCR on the 5' RACE reads and lists one entry per CDR3 protein. Among around 220,000 distinct CDR3 sequences listed, about 16% were seen once. Input material: PBMCs or a T cell subset sorted from them (not recorded which). The source of these receptors is a man younger than 35 who had mild COVID-19 (a few samples of this study predate the infection). Cell type and time point are not known. Both conserved end residues are part of each CDR3. D genes are given only for firm matches. Rows give clone size only sometimes, using once, few, many, or a class for an expanded clone.

clone size	V gene	D gene	J gene	CDR3 protein	CDR3 DNA
.	TRBV27	TRBD1	TRBJ2-7	CASSRDRGHYEQYF	TGTGCCAGCAGCCGGGACAGGGGCCACTACGAGCAGTACTTC
.	TRBV6-2/TRBV6-3	TRBD2	TRBJ2-1	CASSYAASGGDEQFF	TGTGCCAGCAGTTACGCGGCTAGCGGGGGCGATGAGCAGTTCTTC
few	TRBV20-1	.	TRBJ2-5	CSARVFVGGTQETQYF	TGCAGTGCTAGAGTCTTCGTCGGGGGAACCCAAGAGACCCAGTACTTC
.	TRBV18	.	TRBJ2-3	CASSPGSGRTDTQYF	TGTGCCAGCTCACCTGGCAGCGGTCGCACAGATACGCAGTATTTT
.	TRBV28	.	TRBJ2-5	CASSPLLLVREEETQYF	TGTGCCAGCAGTCCCCTCCTACTAGTTCGGGAAGAAGAGACCCAGTACTTC
.	TRBV4-1	.	TRBJ1-5	CASSQDLPVFGNQPQHF	TGCGCCAGCAGCCAAGACCTGCCCGTTTTCGGCAATCAGCCCCAGCATTTT
few	TRBV3-1	.	TRBJ2-4	CASSQGPGRPRGNIQYF	TGTGCCAGCAGCCAAGGACCCGGACGTCCCCGGGGAAACATTCAGTACTTC
many	TRBV5-1	TRBD1	TRBJ1-4	CASSFGTGVEKLFF	TGCGCCAGCAGCTTTGGGACAGGGGTTGAAAAACTGTTTTTT
few	TRBV5-4	.	TRBJ2-5	CASSREVDSKETQYF	TGTGCCAGCAGCCGGGAAGTAGACTCGAAAGAGACCCAGTACTTC
.	TRBV20-1	.	TRBJ2-5	CSARDLARETQYF	TGCAGTGCTAGAGATTTAGCTCGGGAGACCCAGTACTTC
.	TRBV6-5	.	TRBJ1-5	CASSYSKRLQPQHF	TGTGCCAGCAGTTACTCGAAGAGGTTACAGCCCCAGCATTTT
.	TRBV21-1	.	TRBJ1-6	CASSKGTANNSPLHF	TGTGCCAGCAGCAAAGGGACGGCTAATAATTCACCCCTCCACTTT
.	TRBV5-1	.	TRBJ2-5	CASSSGDVGETQYF	TGCGCCAGCTCGAGTGGGGATGTTGGGGAGACCCAGTACTTC
.	TRBV6-5	TRBD1	TRBJ1-3	CASRQGGRSGNTIYF	TGTGCCAGCAGACAGGGGGGCCGCTCTGGAAACACCATATATTTT
few	TRBV7-8	TRBD1	TRBJ2-2	CASSLRDRGYAGELFF	TGTGCCAGCAGCTTACGAGACAGGGGATATGCCGGGGAGCTGTTTTTT
many	TRBV7-2	.	TRBJ2-7	CASSSPDIGGYEQYF	TGTGCCAGCAGCTCCCCGGACATCGGAGGTTACGAGCAGTACTTC
.	TRBV24-1	TRBD1	TRBJ2-3	CATSGTGSTDTQYF	TGTGCCACCAGCGGGACAGGGAGCACAGATACGCAGTATTTT
few	TRBV12-3/TRBV12-4	.	TRBJ2-7	CASSLGSEQYF	TGTGCCAGCAGTTTAGGGTCCGAGCAGTACTTC
few	TRBV5-1	.	TRBJ1-2	CASSLASGLEGYTF	TGCGCCAGCAGCTTGGCCAGCGGGTTGGAGGGCTACACCTTC
many	TRBV12-3/TRBV12-4	.	TRBJ2-2	CASSDNWNTGELFF	TGTGCCAGCAGCGATAACTGGAACACCGGGGAGCTGTTTTTT
few	TRBV2	.	TRBJ2-1	CASTPGNEQFF	TGTGCCAGCACCCCCGGGAATGAGCAGTTCTTC
few	TRBV29-1	.	TRBJ2-2	CSGKNTGELFF	TGCAGCGGAAAAAACACCGGGGAGCTGTTTTTT